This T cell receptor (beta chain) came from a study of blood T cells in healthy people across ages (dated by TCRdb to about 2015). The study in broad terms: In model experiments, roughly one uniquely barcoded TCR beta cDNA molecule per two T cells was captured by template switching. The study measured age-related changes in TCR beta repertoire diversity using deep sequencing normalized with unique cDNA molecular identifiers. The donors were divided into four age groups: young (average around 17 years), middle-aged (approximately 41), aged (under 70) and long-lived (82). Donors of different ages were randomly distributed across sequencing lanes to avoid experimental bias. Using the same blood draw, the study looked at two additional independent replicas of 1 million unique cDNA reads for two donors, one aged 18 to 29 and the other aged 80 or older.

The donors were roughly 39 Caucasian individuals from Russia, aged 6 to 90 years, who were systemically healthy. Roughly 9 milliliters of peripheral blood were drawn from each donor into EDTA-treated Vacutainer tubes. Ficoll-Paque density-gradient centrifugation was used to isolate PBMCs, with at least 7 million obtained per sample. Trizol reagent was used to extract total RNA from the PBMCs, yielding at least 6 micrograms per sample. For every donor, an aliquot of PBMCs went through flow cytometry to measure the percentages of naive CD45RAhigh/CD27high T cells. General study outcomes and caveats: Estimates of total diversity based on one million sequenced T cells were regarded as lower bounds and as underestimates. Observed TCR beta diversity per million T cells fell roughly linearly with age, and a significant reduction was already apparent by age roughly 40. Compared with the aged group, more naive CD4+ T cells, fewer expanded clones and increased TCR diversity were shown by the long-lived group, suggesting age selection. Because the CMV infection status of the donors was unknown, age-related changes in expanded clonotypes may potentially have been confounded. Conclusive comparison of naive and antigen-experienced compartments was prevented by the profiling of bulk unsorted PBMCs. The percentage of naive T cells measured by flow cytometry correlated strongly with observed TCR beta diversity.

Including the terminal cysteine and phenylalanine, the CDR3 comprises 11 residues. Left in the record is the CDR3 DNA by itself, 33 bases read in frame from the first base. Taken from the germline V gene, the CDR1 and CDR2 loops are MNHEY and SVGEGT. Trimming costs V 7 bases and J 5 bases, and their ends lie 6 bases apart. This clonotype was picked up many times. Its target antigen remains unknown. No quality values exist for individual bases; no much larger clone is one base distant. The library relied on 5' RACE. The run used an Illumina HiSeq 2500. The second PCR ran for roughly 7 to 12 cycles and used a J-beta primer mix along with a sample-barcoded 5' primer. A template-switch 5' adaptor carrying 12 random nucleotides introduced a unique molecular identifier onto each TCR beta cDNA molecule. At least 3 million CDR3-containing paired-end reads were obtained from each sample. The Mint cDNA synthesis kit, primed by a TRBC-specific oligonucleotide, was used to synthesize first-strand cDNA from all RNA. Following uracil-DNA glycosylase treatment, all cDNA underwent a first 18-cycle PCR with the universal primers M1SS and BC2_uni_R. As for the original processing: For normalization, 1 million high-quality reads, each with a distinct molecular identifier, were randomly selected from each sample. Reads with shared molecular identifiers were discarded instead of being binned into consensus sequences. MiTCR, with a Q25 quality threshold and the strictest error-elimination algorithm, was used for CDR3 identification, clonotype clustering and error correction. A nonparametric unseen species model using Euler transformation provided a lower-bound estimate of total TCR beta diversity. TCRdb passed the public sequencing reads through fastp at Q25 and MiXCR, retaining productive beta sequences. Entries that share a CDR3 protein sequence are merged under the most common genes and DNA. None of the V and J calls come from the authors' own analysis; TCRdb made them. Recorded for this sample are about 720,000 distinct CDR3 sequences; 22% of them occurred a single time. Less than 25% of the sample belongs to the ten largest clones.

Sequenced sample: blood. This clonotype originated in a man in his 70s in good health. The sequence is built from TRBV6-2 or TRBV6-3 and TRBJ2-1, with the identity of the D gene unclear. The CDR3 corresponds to CASKNNNEQFF. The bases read TGTGCCAGCAAAAACAACAATGAGCAGTTCTTC.